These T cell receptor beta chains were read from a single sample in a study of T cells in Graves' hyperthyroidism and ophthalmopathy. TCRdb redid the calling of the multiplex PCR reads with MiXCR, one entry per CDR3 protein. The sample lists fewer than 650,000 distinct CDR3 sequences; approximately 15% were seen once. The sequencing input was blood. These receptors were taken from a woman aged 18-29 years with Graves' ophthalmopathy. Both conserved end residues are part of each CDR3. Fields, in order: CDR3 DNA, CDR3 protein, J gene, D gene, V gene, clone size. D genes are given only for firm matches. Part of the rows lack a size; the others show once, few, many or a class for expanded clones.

DNA: TGTGCCAGCAGTGAAGGGCGGGACACAGATACGCAGTATTTT
CDR3: CASSEGRDTDTQYF
J: TRBJ2-3
D: .
V: TRBV2
size: many

DNA: TGTGCCAGCAGTCCGGGATCGAACTACGAGCAGTACTTC
CDR3: CASSPGSNYEQYF
J: TRBJ2-7
D: .
V: TRBV12-3/TRBV12-4
size: many

DNA: TGTGCCAGCAGACACAGGGTATACTACGAGCAGTACTTC
CDR3: CASRHRVYYEQYF
J: TRBJ2-7
D: .
V: TRBV27
size: many

DNA: TGTGCCAGCAGTTTCCTCAGCAGGGAAGGGGTGACAGATACGCAGTATTTT
CDR3: CASSFLSREGVTDTQYF
J: TRBJ2-3
D: .
V: TRBV28
size: many

DNA: TGTGCCAGCAGCTACGGGACAGCCTACAATGAGCAGTTCTTC
CDR3: CASSYGTAYNEQFF
J: TRBJ2-1
D: TRBD1
V: TRBV11-3
size: many

DNA: TGTGCCATCAGGGGTACTGCGACAGGCCAAGAGACCCAGTACTTC
CDR3: CAIRGTATGQETQYF
J: TRBJ2-5
D: .
V: TRBV10-3
size: few

DNA: TGCAGTGCTAGAGAGGGGGTTAGCGGACCCTCCTACAATGAGCAGTTCTTC
CDR3: CSAREGVSGPSYNEQFF
J: TRBJ2-1
D: .
V: TRBV20-1
size: .

DNA: TGTGCCAGCAGCTTACAGGGTCACTACGTTAGGCCCAAAGAGACCCAGTACTTC
CDR3: CASSLQGHYVRPKETQYF
J: TRBJ2-5
D: .
V: TRBV7-2
size: many

DNA: TGTGCCAGCGAGGGAAGGGACACCGGGGAGCTGTTTTTT
CDR3: CASEGRDTGELFF
J: TRBJ2-2
D: .
V: TRBV28
size: .

DNA: TGTGCCTGGAATTTTGGGACTGCTGATAGGGAAGCTTTCTTT
CDR3: CAWNFGTADREAFF
J: TRBJ1-1
D: .
V: TRBV30
size: few

DNA: TGCAGCGCCCGAGGGGGACCCGGGGAGCTGTTTTTT
CDR3: CSARGGPGELFF
J: TRBJ2-2
D: .
V: TRBV29-1
size: .

DNA: TGTGCCAGCAGATTTGAGACAGGGGGAGCTTTCTTT
CDR3: CASRFETGGAFF
J: TRBJ1-1
D: TRBD1
V: TRBV6-1
size: many

DNA: TGTGCCAGCAGCCCCCTAGCGGGTCAGGCCGTAAGGACAGATACGCAGTATTTT
CDR3: CASSPLAGQAVRTDTQYF
J: TRBJ2-3
D: TRBD2
V: TRBV5-6
size: many

DNA: TGTGCCAGCAGCTTGCGACTAGCGGGATTCAACCCCACTCGGGGGGAGCTGTTTTTT
CDR3: CASSLRLAGFNPTRGELFF
J: TRBJ2-2
D: TRBD2
V: TRBV11-1
size: many

DNA: TGTGCCAGCAGTTACTCCGCGGAGAAGGGATACGAGCAGTACTTC
CDR3: CASSYSAEKGYEQYF
J: TRBJ2-7
D: .
V: TRBV6-6
size: many

DNA: TGTGCCACCAGTGATTGGGACAGGGGCCCAGATACGCAGTATTTT
CDR3: CATSDWDRGPDTQYF
J: TRBJ2-3
D: TRBD1
V: TRBV24-1
size: few

DNA: TGTGCCAGCAGCTCAGGAAGCACCGGGGAGCTGTTTTTT
CDR3: CASSSGSTGELFF
J: TRBJ2-2
D: .
V: TRBV5-4
size: many

DNA: TGTGCCAGCAGTTTTGGGGACAAGACTCGAGCTTTCTTT
CDR3: CASSFGDKTRAFF
J: TRBJ1-1
D: .
V: TRBV6-1
size: .

DNA: TGTGCCAGCAGCTTACGTGGGATAGGAGAGACCCAGTACTTC
CDR3: CASSLRGIGETQYF
J: TRBJ2-5
D: .
V: TRBV13
size: many

DNA: TGTGCCAGCAGTGACGGGCGGACGCTTAATCAGCCCCAGCATTTT
CDR3: CASSDGRTLNQPQHF
J: TRBJ1-5
D: .
V: TRBV2
size: many

DNA: TGCGCCAGCACCGTAGCGGGAGGGCCGGGGGAGCAGTTCTTC
CDR3: CASTVAGGPGEQFF
J: TRBJ2-1
D: TRBD2
V: TRBV10-2
size: .

DNA: TGTGCCAGCAGCTTAGGGGACAGGGAGCAGTACTTC
CDR3: CASSLGDREQYF
J: TRBJ2-7
D: TRBD1
V: TRBV7-9
size: .

DNA: TGTGCCAGCAGTTACCTCGACCCGAACACTGAAGCTTTCTTT
CDR3: CASSYLDPNTEAFF
J: TRBJ1-1
D: .
V: TRBV6-2/TRBV6-3
size: many

DNA: TGTGCCAGCAGTTTACCCCGGGGGGGTAGCGGGGATACGCAGTATTTT
CDR3: CASSLPRGGSGDTQYF
J: TRBJ2-3
D: TRBD2
V: TRBV28
size: many

DNA: TGTGCCAGCAGGAGAGCGGGAGGGCCGATAAATGAGCAGTTCTTC
CDR3: CASRRAGGPINEQFF
J: TRBJ2-1
D: TRBD2
V: TRBV2
size: many

DNA: TGTGCCAGCAGCCAAGGTTGGGGGGAGGGCCTCGATGAGCAGTTCTTC
CDR3: CASSQGWGEGLDEQFF
J: TRBJ2-1
D: TRBD2
V: TRBV3-1
size: many

DNA: TGTGCCAGCAGCCCCCAGGGATGGGGGGCCAACGTCCTGACTTTC
CDR3: CASSPQGWGANVLTF
J: TRBJ2-6
D: .
V: TRBV9
size: .

DNA: TGTGCCAGTAGTGCACCGTCCGGGACACCCCGCGACGAGCAGTACTTC
CDR3: CASSAPSGTPRDEQYF
J: TRBJ2-7
D: .
V: TRBV19
size: .

DNA: TGTGCCAGCAGCTTAGGCCTAATCGGGTCTTCCCGGGACGGAAACACCATATATTTT
CDR3: CASSLGLIGSSRDGNTIYF
J: TRBJ1-3
D: .
V: TRBV13
size: .

DNA: TGTGCCACCAGTGATTTGAACAGACAGAACACTGAAGCTTTCTTT
CDR3: CATSDLNRQNTEAFF
J: TRBJ1-1
D: .
V: TRBV24-1
size: many

DNA: TGTGCCAGCAGCCCTCTTCTAGCGGGAGTAATCACAGATACGCAGTATTTT
CDR3: CASSPLLAGVITDTQYF
J: TRBJ2-3
D: TRBD2
V: TRBV11-3
size: many

DNA: TGTGCCAGCAGCTTCGCGGCAGGGGGCACAGCGGGAGGTCCCCCACCATATACGCAGTATTTT
CDR3: CASSFAAGGTAGGPPPYTQYF
J: TRBJ2-3
D: .
V: TRBV7-3
size: many

DNA: TGTGCCAGCAGCCCGCAACTAGCGGGAGGACAAGAGACCCAGTACTTC
CDR3: CASSPQLAGGQETQYF
J: TRBJ2-5
D: TRBD2
V: TRBV7-3
size: .

DNA: TGCAGTGCCACCACTGGACAGGCGGTCTTATACAATGAGCAGTTCTTC
CDR3: CSATTGQAVLYNEQFF
J: TRBJ2-1
D: TRBD1
V: TRBV20-1
size: .

DNA: TGTGCCAGCAGCCAAGACAGGGCGACGCCGCAGCCCCATCATTTT
CDR3: CASSQDRATPQPHHF
J: TRBJ1-5
D: .
V: TRBV4-2
size: .

DNA: TGTGCCATCAGGGGGGGGAGCCACTACGAGCAGTACTTC
CDR3: CAIRGGSHYEQYF
J: TRBJ2-7
D: .
V: TRBV28
size: many

DNA: TGTGCCAGCAGACAGCAGGGCGGCTATGGCTACACCTTC
CDR3: CASRQQGGYGYTF
J: TRBJ1-2
D: .
V: TRBV28
size: .

DNA: TGTGCCAGCAAATGGCTAGCGGGAGGAACCTACGAGCAGTACTTC
CDR3: CASKWLAGGTYEQYF
J: TRBJ2-7
D: TRBD2
V: TRBV12-3/TRBV12-4
size: .

DNA: TGTGCCTGGAGGGTACGCACTGAAGCTTTCTTT
CDR3: CAWRVRTEAFF
J: TRBJ1-1
D: .
V: TRBV30
size: many

DNA: TGCTCCGTTCCCGAGAGAAGGCTGAACACTGAAGCTTTCTTT
CDR3: CSVPERRLNTEAFF
J: TRBJ1-1
D: .
V: TRBV20-1
size: many

DNA: TGTGCCGGCAGCTTAGACGGGAGGGGAAACACCATATATTTT
CDR3: CAGSLDGRGNTIYF
J: TRBJ1-3
D: .
V: TRBV5-4
size: .

DNA: TGCAGCGTTGGCGCAGGGGTCGAAAAACTGTTTTTT
CDR3: CSVGAGVEKLFF
J: TRBJ1-4
D: .
V: TRBV29-1
size: .

DNA: TGTGCCAGCAGTGAGGGACAGGGGAGCAATCAGCCCCAGCATTTT
CDR3: CASSEGQGSNQPQHF
J: TRBJ1-5
D: TRBD1
V: TRBV27
size: many

DNA: TGTGCCAGCAGCCGGACTAGCGGGAGTCCCGGGGAGCTGTTTTTT
CDR3: CASSRTSGSPGELFF
J: TRBJ2-2
D: TRBD2
V: TRBV7-9
size: few

DNA: TGTGCCACCAGCAGAGAAAACTTGGACAGGGGCGAGACCCAGTACTTC
CDR3: CATSRENLDRGETQYF
J: TRBJ2-5
D: TRBD1
V: TRBV15
size: .

DNA: TGTGCCAGCAGCCCCCCCACTAGCGGGACCTCCTACAATGAGCAGTTCTTC
CDR3: CASSPPTSGTSYNEQFF
J: TRBJ2-1
D: TRBD2
V: TRBV9
size: .